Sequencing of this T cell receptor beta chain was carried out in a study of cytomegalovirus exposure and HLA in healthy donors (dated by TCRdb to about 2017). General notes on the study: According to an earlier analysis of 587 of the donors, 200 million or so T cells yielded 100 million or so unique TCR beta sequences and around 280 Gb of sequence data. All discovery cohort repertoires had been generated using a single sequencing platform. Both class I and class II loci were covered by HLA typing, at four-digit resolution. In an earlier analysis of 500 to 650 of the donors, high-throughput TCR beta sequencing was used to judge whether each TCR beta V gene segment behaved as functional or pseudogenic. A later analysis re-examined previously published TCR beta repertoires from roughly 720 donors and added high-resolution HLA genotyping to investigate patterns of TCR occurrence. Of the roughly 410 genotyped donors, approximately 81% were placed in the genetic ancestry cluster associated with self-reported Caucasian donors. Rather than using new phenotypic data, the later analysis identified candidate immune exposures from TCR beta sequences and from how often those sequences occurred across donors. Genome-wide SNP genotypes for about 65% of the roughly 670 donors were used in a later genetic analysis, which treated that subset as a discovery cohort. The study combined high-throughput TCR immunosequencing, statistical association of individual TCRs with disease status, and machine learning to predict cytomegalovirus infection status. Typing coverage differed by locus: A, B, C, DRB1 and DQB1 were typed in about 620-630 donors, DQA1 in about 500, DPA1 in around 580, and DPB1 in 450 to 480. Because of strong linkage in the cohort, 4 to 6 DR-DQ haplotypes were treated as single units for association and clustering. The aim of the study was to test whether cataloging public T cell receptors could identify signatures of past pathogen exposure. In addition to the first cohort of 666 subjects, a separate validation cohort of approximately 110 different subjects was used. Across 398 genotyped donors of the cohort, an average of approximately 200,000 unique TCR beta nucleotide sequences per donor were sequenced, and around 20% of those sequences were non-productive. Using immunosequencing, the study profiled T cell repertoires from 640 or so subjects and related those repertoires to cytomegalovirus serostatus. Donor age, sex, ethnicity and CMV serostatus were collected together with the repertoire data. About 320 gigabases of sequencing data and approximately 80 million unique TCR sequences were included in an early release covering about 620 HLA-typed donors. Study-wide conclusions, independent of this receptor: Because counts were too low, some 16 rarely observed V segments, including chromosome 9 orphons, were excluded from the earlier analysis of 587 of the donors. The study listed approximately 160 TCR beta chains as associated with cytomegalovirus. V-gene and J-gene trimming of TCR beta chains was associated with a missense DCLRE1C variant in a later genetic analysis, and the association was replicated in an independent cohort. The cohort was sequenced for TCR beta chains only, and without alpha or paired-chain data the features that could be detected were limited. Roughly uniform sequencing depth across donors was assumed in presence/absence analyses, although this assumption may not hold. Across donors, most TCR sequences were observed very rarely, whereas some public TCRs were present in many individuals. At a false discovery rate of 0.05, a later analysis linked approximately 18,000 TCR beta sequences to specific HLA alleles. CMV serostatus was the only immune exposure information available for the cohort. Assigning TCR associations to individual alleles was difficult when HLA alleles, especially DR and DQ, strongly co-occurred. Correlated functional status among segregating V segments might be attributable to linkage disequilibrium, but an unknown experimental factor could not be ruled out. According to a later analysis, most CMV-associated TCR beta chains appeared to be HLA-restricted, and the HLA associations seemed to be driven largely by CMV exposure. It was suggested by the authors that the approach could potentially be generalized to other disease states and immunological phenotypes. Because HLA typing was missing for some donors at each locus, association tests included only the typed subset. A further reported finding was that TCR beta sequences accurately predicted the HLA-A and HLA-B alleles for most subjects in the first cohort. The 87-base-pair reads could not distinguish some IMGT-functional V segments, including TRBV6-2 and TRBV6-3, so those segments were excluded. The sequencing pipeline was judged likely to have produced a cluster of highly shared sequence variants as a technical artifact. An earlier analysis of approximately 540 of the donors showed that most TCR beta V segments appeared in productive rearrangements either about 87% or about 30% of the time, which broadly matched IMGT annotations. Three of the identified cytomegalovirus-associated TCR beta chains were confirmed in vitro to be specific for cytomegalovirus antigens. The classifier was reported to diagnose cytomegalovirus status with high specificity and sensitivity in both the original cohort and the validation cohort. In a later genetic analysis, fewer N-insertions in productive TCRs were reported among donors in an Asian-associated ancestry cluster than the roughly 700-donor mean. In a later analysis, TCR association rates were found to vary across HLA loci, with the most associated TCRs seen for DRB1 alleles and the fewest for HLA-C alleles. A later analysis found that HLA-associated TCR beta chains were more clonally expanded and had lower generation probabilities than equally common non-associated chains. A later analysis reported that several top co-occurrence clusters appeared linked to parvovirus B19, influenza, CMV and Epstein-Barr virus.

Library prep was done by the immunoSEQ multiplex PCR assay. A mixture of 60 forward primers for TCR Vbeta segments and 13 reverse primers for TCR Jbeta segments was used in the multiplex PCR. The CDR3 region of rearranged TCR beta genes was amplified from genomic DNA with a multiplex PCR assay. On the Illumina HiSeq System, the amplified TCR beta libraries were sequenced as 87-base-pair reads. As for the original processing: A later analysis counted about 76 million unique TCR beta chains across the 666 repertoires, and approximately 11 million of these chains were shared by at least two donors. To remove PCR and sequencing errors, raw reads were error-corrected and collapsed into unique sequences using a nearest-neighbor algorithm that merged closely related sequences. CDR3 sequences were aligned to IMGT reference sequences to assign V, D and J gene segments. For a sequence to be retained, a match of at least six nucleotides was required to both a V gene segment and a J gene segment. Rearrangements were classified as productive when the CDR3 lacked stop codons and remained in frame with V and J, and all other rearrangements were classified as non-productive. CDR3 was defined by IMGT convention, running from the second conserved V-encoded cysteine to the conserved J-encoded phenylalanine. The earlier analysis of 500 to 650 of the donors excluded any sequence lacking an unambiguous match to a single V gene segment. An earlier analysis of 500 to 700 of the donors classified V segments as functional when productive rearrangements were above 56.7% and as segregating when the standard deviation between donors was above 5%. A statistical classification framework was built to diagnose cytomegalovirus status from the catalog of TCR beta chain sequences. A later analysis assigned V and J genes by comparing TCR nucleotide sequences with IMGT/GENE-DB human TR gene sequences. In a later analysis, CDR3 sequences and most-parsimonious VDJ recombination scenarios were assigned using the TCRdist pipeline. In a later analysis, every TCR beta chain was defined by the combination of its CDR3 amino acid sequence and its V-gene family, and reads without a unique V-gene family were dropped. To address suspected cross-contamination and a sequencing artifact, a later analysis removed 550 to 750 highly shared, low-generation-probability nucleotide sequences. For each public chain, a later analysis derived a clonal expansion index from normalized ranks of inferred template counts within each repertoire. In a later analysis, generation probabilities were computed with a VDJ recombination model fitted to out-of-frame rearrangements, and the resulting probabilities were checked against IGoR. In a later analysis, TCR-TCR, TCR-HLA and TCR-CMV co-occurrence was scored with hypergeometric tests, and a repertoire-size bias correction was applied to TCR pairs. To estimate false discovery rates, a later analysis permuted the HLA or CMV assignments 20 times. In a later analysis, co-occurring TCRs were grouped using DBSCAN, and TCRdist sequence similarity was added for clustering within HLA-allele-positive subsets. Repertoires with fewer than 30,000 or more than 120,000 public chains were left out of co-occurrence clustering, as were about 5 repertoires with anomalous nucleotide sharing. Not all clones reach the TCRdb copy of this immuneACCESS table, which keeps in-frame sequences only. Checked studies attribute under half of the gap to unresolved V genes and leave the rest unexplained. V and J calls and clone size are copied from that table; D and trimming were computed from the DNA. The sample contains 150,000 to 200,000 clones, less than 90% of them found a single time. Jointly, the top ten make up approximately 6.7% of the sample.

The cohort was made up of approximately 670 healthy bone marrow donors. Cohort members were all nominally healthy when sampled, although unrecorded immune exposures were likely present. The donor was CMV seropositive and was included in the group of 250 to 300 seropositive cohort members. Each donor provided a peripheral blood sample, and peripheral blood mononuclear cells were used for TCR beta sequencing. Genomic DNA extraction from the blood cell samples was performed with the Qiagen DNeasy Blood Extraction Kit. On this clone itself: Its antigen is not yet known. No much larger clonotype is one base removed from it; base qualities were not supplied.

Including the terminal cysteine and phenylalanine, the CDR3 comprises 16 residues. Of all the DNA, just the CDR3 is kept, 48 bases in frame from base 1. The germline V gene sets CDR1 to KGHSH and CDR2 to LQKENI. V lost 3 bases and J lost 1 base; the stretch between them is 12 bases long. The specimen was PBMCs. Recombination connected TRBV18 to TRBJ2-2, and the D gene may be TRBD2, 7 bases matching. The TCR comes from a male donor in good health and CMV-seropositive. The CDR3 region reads CASSPLGGLNTGELFF. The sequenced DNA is TGTGCCAGCTCACCGCTCGGGGGGCTGAACACCGGGGAGCTGTTTTTT.